Listed here are 5 T cell receptor beta chains from one sample, sequenced in a study of beta chain features in type 1 diabetes. Findings and caveats of the study: Moderate but significant shortening of TCRB CDR3s was recorded in all four CD4+ subsets from Type 1 diabetes patients.

Since all of the isolated RNA was reverse transcribed, expressed TCRB transcripts were what got sequenced. Data came from immunoSEQ multiplex PCR; TCRdb stores just in-frame clones and leaves some out. The data contain some 190,000 clones, approximately 7.8% of them seen just once; the ten biggest clones take up 0.94%. No antigens are known for them. Source material: central memory CD4+ T cells from blood. The receptors were gathered from a middle-aged woman with type 1 diabetes.

The chain uses TRBV29-1 and TRBJ2-5; maybe TRBD2 (7 bases). From germline, CDR1 is SQVTM and CDR2 ANQGSEA. V lost 7 bases to trimming and J lost 4 bases, with 22 bases between them. This CDR3 region has 15 residues. The CDR3 sequence is CSGRKPGGHGETQYF. CDR3 nucleotides: TGCAGCGGCCGCAAACCGGGGGGACATGGAGAGACCCAGTACTTC. The complete variable domain, with remaining parts taken from reference TRBV29-1 and TRBJ2-5, reads SAVISQKPSRDICQRGTSLTIQCQVDSQVTMMFWYRQQPGQSLTLIATANQGSEATYESGFVIDKFPISRPNLTFSTLTVSNMSPEDSSIYLCSGRKPGGHGETQYFGPGTRLLVL.

This clone turned up a few times. This chain connects TRBV9 to TRBJ2-1, with 7 nucleotides matching TRBD2. The ends lost 1 base at V and 5 bases at J; junction bases unmatched: 6. Germline loops: CDR1 SGDLS, CDR2 YYNGEE. This CDR3 is 15 amino acids long. The CDR3 sequence: CASSVNPTSNNEQFF. As DNA, the CDR3 is TGTGCCAGCAGCGTAAATCCGACTAGCAACAATGAGCAGTTCTTC.

A few counts support this clone. The rearrangement links TRBV10-3 to TRBJ2-5, with a weak D call TRBD2 (5 bases). The CDR3 is 14 amino acids. V was shortened by 4 bases and J by 4 bases, with 13 bases between the two germline ends. Germline CDR1 reads ENHRY; CDR2 reads SYGVKD. DNA of the CDR3: TGTGCCATCAGTGGTAGCGTAACCGGAGAGACCCAGTACTTC. This encodes CAISGSVTGETQYF.

This clone came up a few times. This chain joins TRBV4-3 and TRBJ1-2, with D possibly matching TRBD1 (6 bases). The germline V gene encodes CDR1 LGHNA and CDR2 YSLEER. V shed 0 bases and J shed 0 bases, with 17 bases lying between them. This CDR3 is 18 amino acids long. The CDR3 is CASSQDLGGGRANYGYTF. DNA for the CDR3: TGCGCCAGCAGCCAAGATCTTGGGGGCGGGAGGGCTAACTATGGCTACACCTTC.

This clone has just a few counts. The chain joins TRBV14 to TRBJ2-4; D is possibly TRBD2 (7 bases). The CDR3 consists of 18 residues. Looked up from germline, CDR1 is SGHDN and CDR2 is FVKESK. Deletions cut 4 bases from V and 1 base from J, with 20 bases between. This CDR3 reads CASSPAGGGSRAKNIQYF. CDR3 coding DNA: TGTGCCAGCAGCCCTGCTGGGGGCGGGAGCAGGGCCAAAAACATTCAGTACTTC.